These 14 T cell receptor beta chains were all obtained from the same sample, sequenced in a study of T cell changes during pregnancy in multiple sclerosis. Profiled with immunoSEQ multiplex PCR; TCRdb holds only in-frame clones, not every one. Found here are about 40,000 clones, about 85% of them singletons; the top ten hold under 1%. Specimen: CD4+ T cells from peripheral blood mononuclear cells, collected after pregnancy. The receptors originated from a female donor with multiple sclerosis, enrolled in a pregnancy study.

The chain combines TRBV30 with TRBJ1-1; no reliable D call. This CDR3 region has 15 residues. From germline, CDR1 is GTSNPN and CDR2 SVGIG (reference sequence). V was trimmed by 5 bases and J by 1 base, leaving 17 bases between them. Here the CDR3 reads CAWVPRRWENTEAFF. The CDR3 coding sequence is TGTGCCTGGGTTCCGCGGAGGTGGGAGAACACTGAAGCTTTCTTT.

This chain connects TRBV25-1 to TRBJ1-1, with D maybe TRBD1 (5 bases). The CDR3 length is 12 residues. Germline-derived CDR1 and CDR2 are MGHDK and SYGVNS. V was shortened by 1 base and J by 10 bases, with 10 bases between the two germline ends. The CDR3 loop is CASSESGRGAFF. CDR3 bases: TGTGCCAGCAGTGAATCTGGAAGGGGAGCTTTCTTT.

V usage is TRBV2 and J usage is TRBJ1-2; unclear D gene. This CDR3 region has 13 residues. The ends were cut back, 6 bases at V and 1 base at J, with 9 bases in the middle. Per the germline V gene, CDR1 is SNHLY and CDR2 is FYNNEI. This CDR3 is CASSANYNYGYTF. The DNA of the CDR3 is TGTGCCAGCAGCGCCAACTATAACTATGGCTACACCTTC. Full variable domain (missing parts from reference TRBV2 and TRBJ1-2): EPEVTQTPSHQVTQMGQEVILRCVPISNHLYFYWYRQILGQKVEFLVSFYNNEISEKSEIFDDQFSVERPDGSNFTLKIRSTKLEDSAMYFCASSANYNYGYTFGSGTRLTVV.

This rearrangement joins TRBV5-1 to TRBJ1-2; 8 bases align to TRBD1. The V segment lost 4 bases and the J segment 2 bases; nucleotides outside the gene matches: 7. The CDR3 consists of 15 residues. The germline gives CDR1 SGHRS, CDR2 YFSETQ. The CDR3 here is CASSPGDRGNYGYTF. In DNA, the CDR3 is TGCGCCAGCAGCCCTGGAGACAGGGGAAACTATGGCTACACCTTC.

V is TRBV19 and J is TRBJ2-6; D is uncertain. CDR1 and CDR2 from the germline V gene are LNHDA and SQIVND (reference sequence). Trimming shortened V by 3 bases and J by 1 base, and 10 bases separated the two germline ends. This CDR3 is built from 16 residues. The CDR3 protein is CASSMGLSSGANVLTF. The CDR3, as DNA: TGTGCCAGTAGTATGGGCTTGTCTTCTGGGGCCAACGTCCTGACTTTC.

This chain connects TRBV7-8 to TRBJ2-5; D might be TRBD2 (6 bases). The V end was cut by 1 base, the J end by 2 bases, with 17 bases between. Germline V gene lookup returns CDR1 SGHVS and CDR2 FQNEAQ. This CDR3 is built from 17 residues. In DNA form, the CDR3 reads TGTGCCAGCAGCTTAGGGGAGGACTTTGAGGTGCAAGAGACCCAGTACTTC. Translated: CASSLGEDFEVQETQYF.

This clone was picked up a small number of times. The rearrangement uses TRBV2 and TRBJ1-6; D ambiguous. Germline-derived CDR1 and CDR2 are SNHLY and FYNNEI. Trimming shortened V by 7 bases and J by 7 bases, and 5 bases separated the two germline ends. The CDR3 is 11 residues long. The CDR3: CASNGNSPLHF. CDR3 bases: TGTGCCAGCAACGGGAATTCACCCCTCCACTTT.

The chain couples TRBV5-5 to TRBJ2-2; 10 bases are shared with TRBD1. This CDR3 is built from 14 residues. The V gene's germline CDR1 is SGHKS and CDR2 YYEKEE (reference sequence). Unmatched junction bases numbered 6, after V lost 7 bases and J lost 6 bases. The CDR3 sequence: CASGRQGAAGELFF. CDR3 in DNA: TGTGCCAGCGGGAGACAGGGGGCTGCCGGGGAGCTGTTTTTT.

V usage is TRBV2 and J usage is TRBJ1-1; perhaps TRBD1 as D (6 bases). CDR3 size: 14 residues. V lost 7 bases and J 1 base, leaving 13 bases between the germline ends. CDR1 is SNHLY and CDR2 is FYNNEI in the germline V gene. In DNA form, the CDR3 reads TGTGCCAGCACCGTCTCACAGGGGAACACTGAAGCTTTCTTT. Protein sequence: CASTVSQGNTEAFF.

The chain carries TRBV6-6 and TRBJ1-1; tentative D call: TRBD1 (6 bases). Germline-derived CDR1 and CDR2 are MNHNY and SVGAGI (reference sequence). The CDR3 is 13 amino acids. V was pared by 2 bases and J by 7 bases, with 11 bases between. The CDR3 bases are TGTGCCAGCAGTTACAGGGGGTTTGGTGAAGCTTTCTTT. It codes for CASSYRGFGEAFF.

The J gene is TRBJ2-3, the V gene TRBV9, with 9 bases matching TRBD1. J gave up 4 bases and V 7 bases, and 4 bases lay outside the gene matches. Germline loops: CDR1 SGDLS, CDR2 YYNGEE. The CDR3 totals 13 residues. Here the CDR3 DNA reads TGTGCCAGCGACGGGACAGGGTCAGATACGCAGTATTTT. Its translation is CASDGTGSDTQYF. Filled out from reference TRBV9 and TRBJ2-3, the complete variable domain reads DSGVTQTPKHLITATGQRVTLRCSPRSGDLSVYWYQQSLDQGLQFLIQYYNGEERAKGNILERFSAQQFPDLHSELNLSSLELGDSALYFCASDGTGSDTQYFGPGTRLTVL.

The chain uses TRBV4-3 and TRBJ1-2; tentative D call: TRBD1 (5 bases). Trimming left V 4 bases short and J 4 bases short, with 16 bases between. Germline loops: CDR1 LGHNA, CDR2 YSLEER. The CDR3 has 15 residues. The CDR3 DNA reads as TGCGCCAGCAGCCGCTCCGGGACTGGGGGCTATGGCTACACCTTC. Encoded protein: CASSRSGTGGYGYTF.

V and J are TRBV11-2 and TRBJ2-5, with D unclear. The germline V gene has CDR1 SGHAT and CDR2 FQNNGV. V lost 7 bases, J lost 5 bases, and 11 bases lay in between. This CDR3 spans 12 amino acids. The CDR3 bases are TGTGCCAGCACCAAAAGCCGGGAGACCCAGTACTTC. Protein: CASTKSRETQYF.

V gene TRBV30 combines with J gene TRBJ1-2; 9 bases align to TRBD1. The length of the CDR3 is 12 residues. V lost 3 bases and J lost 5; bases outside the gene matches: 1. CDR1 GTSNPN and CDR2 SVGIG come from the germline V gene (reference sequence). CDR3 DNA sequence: TGTGCCTGGAGCGGGACAGGGTATGGCTACACCTTC. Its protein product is CAWSGTGYGYTF.